The 21 T cell receptor beta chains presented below share a single source sample, sequenced in a study of OX40 agonist ivuxolimab in advanced cancers. Profiling relied on immunoSEQ multiplex PCR, and the TCRdb table lists in-frame clones only, not all of them. Here the sample spans 50,000 to 70,000 clones, about 90% being singletons. Specimen: CD4+ or CD8+ T cells sorted from blood, collected in a trial of the OX40 agonist ivuxolimab. The source of these receptors is an adult with an advanced solid tumor such as melanoma, head and neck, liver or kidney cancer.

In its sample, this clone was seen once. This chain joins TRBV9 and TRBJ1-2; a possible D gene is TRBD1 (6 bases). This CDR3 is built from 19 residues. The V gene lost 1 base and the J gene lost 7 bases, with 29 bases spanning the gap. Germline V gene lookup returns CDR1 SGDLS and CDR2 YYNGEE. The chain's CDR3 is CASSVQVGGRDTQAGGYTF. The CDR3 bases are TGTGCCAGCAGCGTACAAGTAGGAGGACGGGACACTCAAGCAGGTGGCTACACCTTC. The full variable domain, in which reference TRBV9 and TRBJ1-2 provide the parts outside the CDR3, is DSGVTQTPKHLITATGQRVTLRCSPRSGDLSVYWYQQSLDQGLQFLIQYYNGEERAKGNILERFSAQQFPDLHSELNLSSLELGDSALYFCASSVQVGGRDTQAGGYTFGSGTRLTVV.

This chain uses TRBV12-5 with TRBJ1-2; 7 bases fit TRBD1. CDR1 and CDR2 from the germline V gene are LGHNT and FRNRAP. The V gene end was trimmed by 0 bases and the J gene end by 2 bases; junction bases not matched to a gene: 18. This CDR3 spans 20 amino acids. CDR3 region: CASGLVRQGLRRGVNYGYTF. DNA of the CDR3: TGTGCTAGTGGTTTGGTTCGACAGGGCTTGCGGCGTGGGGTGAACTATGGCTACACCTTC. The whole variable domain, filled in from reference TRBV12-5 and TRBJ1-2, reads DARVTQTPRHKVTEMGQEVTMRCQPILGHNTVFWYRQTMMQGLELLAYFRNRAPLDDSGMPKDRFSAEMPDATLATLKIQPSEPRDSAVYFCASGLVRQGLRRGVNYGYTFGSGTRLTVV.

CDR3 loop: CAWSVEDNTEAFF. CDR3 coding DNA: TGTGCCTGGAGTGTCGAAGATAACACTGAAGCTTTCTTT. V gene TRBV30 combines with J gene TRBJ1-1; D uncertain. Trimming pared 0 bases from V and 2 bases from J, leaving 7 bases between. There are 13 residues in the CDR3. Germline V CDR1 and CDR2: GTSNPN, SVGIG (reference sequence).

V usage is TRBV19 and J usage is TRBJ2-3; 10 positions match TRBD2. The germline V gene encodes CDR1 LNHDA and CDR2 SQIVND (reference sequence). V dropped 1 base and J dropped 5; count of bases not matched to a gene: 12. The CDR3 sequence is 18 residues long. CDR3 residues: CASSIVGRLAGVVDTQYF. CDR3 sequence (DNA): TGTGCCAGTAGTATAGTTGGAAGGCTAGCGGGAGTAGTAGATACGCAGTATTTT.

The chain recombines TRBV4-1 with TRBJ2-7; TRBD1 matches at 11 bases. Unmatched junction bases numbered 13, after V lost 4 bases and J lost 2 bases. The CDR3 loop spans 18 amino acids. Germline CDR1 MGHRA, CDR2 YSYEKL. CDR3 loop: CASSRGTGGGLAAYEQYF. CDR3 in DNA: TGCGCCAGCAGCCGTGGGACAGGGGGAGGCCTAGCGGCCTACGAGCAGTACTTC.

The chain carries TRBV6-5 and TRBJ1-1, with D tentatively TRBD1 (5 bases). Trimming stripped 6 bases from V and 13 bases from J, with 18 bases between. Germline CDR1 reads MNHEY; CDR2 reads SVGAGI. This CDR3 comprises 12 residues. CDR3: CASRSQTAGDFF. The CDR3 DNA sequence: TGTGCCAGCAGGAGCCAGACAGCCGGGGATTTCTTT.

The chain combines TRBV6-5 with TRBJ2-1, with 7 bases lining up with TRBD2. Per germline, CDR1 MNHEY and CDR2 SVGAGI. The CDR3 has 15 amino acids. V trimming: 8 bases; J trimming: 10 bases; junction bases outside the gene matches: 17. CDR3 in DNA: TGTGCCAGCGGCCGAACCGGGACTACCGTAGGGGAGCAGTTCTTC. It codes for CASGRTGTTVGEQFF.

The V gene is TRBV23-1, the J gene TRBJ2-3; 8 nucleotides match TRBD1. TRBV23-1 is reported as an ORF; its role is uncertain. There are 16 residues in the CDR3. Trimming cost V 6 bases and J 3 bases; bases outside gene matches: 11. This CDR3 reads CASSPQTGECTDTQYF. In nucleotides, the CDR3 is TGCGCCAGCAGCCCCCAGACAGGGGAGTGTACAGATACGCAGTATTTT.

The CDR3 is CASGRGLAADTQYF. CDR3 in DNA: TGCGCCAGCGGGAGGGGACTAGCGGCAGATACGCAGTATTTT. The chain has TRBV4-3 and TRBJ2-3; 11 nucleotides line up with TRBD2. CDR1 is LGHNA and CDR2 is YSLEER in the germline V gene. Losses at the gene ends were 8 bases for V and 4 bases for J; bases not matched to a gene: 5. The length of the CDR3 is 14 residues.

The chain is built from TRBV18 and TRBJ1-1; D is possibly TRBD1 (6 bases). CDR3 size: 12 residues. Trimming took 4 bases from V and 5 from J, leaving 8 bases between them. The germline CDR1 and CDR2 sequences are KGHSH and LQKENI. In DNA, the CDR3 is TGTGCCAGCTCACAACAGGGAACTGAAGCTTTCTTT. This sequence encodes CASSQQGTEAFF.

The V and J genes are TRBV7-9 and TRBJ2-7; tentative D call: TRBD1 (6 bases). Germline assignment: CDR1 SEHNR and CDR2 FQNEAQ (reference sequence). The CDR3 has 15 residues. Trimming removed 0 bases from V and 3 bases from J, with 12 bases in between. The CDR3 nucleotides read TGTGCCAGCAGCTTAGCGATGGCAGGGGACTACGAGCAGTACTTC. The encoded protein is CASSLAMAGDYEQYF.

The V call is TRBV19, the J call TRBJ2-1, with 11 bases aligning to TRBD2. This CDR3 spans 13 amino acids. Unmatched junction bases numbered 6, after V lost 3 bases and J lost 14 bases. Germline lookup yields CDR1 LNHDA and CDR2 SQIVND (reference sequence). CDR3 DNA sequence: TGTGCCAGTAGTATGGGACTAGCGGATTTGAAGTTCTTC. Protein: CASSMGLADLKFF. The entire variable domain, with the rest obtained from reference TRBV19 and TRBJ2-1, is as follows: DGGITQSPKYLFRKEGQNVTLSCEQNLNHDAMYWYRQDPGQGLRLIYYSQIVNDFQKGDIAEGYSVSREKKESFPLTVTSAQKNPTAFYLCASSMGLADLKFFGPGTRLTVL.

V is TRBV28 and J is TRBJ2-7; perhaps TRBD1 as D (5 bases). Trimming removed 3 bases from V and 8 bases from J, with 11 bases in between. The germline V gene encodes CDR1 MDHEN and CDR2 SYDVKM. The CDR3 covers 12 residues. The CDR3 spells CASSFPGNKQYF. The DNA for the CDR3 is TGTGCCAGCAGTTTCCCAGGGAATAAGCAGTACTTC.

This chain uses TRBV27 with TRBJ2-1; the match to TRBD2 covers 14 bases. V was pared by 6 bases and J by 7 bases, with 8 bases of the junction left unmatched. Per germline, CDR1 MNHEY and CDR2 SMNVEV (reference sequence). CDR3 length: 16 amino acids. The CDR3 region has the DNA TGTGCCAGCAGCCGACTAGCGGGAGGGCCTCGGAATGAGCAGTTCTTC. It yields the protein CASSRLAGGPRNEQFF.

The rearrangement joins TRBV10-3 to TRBJ2-3; D is undetermined. Germline-derived CDR1 and CDR2 are ENHRY and SYGVKD. The CDR3 runs to 11 residues. Trimming stripped 6 bases from V and 6 bases from J, with 7 bases between. This chain's CDR3 is CAIRLGDTQYF. CDR3 DNA sequence: TGTGCCATCAGGCTGGGCGATACGCAGTATTTT.

The genes are TRBV11-3 and TRBJ2-1; D remains ambiguous. Trimming shortened V by 5 bases and J by 1 base, and 24 bases separated the two germline ends. Looked up from germline, CDR1 is SGHNT and CDR2 is YENEEA. This CDR3 is 19 amino acids long. CDR3 protein: CASSHTKGWSINSYNEQFF. The DNA of the CDR3 is TGTGCCAGCAGCCATACGAAAGGGTGGAGCATCAATTCCTACAATGAGCAGTTCTTC.

This chain uses TRBV5-4 with TRBJ2-2, with 9 bases fitting TRBD2. CDR1 is SGHNT and CDR2 is YYREEE in the germline V gene (reference sequence). V shed 0 bases and J 7 bases; nucleotides not matched to a gene: 10. The CDR3 extends over 17 amino acids. The CDR3 sequence is CASSLATAGGPNGELFF. The CDR3 region has the DNA TGTGCCAGCAGCTTGGCAACTGCGGGGGGGCCTAACGGGGAGCTGTTTTTT.

The chain recombines TRBV30 with TRBJ2-4; TRBD2 aligns across 8 bases. V was clipped by 2 bases and J by 0 bases; unmatched bases: 9. Germline V gene sequence: CDR1 GTSNPN, CDR2 SVGIG (reference sequence). The CDR3 covers 17 residues. This CDR3 reads CAWSFRGGYLAKNIQYF. In DNA form, the CDR3 reads TGTGCCTGGAGTTTTCGGGGGGGCTATCTAGCCAAAAACATTCAGTACTTC.

The V call is TRBV7-9, the J call TRBJ1-6; possibly TRBD1 for D (5 bases). The CDR3 contains 16 residues. V shed 4 bases and J shed 7 bases, with 17 bases lying between them. Germline loops: CDR1 SEHNR, CDR2 FQNEAQ (reference sequence). The CDR3 DNA reads as TGTGCCAGCAGCTCAGGGAGAGGGTTAGTGAATTCACCCCTCCACTTT. Amino acids: CASSSGRGLVNSPLHF.

V and J are TRBV2 and TRBJ1-5; 11 bases match TRBD1. Germline trimming cut 7 bases from V and 4 bases from J; bases unmatched to any gene: 6. Germline V gene sequence: CDR1 SNHLY, CDR2 FYNNEI. CDR3 length: 15 amino acids. The CDR3 region is CASNPGTGGNQPQHF. The DNA for the CDR3 is TGTGCCAGCAATCCCGGGACAGGGGGGAATCAGCCCCAGCATTTT.

The rearrangement uses TRBV6-8 and TRBJ2-7; D perhaps matches TRBD1 (5 bases). The CDR3 runs 15 residues. Germline assignment: CDR1 MNHGY and CDR2 SAAAGT. Trimming removed 1 base from V and 0 bases from J, with 10 bases in between. The CDR3 DNA is TGTGCCAGCAGTTACTTCAGGGTCGACTCCTACGAGCAGTACTTC. Protein product: CASSYFRVDSYEQYF.